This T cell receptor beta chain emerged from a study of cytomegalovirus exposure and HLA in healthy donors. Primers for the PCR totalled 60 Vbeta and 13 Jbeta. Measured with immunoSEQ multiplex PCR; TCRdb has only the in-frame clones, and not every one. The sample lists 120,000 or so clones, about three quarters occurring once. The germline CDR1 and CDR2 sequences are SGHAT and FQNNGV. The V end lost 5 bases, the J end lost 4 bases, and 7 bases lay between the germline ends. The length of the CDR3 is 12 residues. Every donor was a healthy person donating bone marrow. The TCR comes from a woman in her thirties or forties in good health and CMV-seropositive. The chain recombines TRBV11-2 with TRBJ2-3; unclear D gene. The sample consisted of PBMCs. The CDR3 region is CASSPLADTQYF. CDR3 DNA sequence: TGTGCCAGCAGCCCCCTTGCAGATACGCAGTATTTT.